This is a list of T cell receptor beta chains from one sample in a study of cytomegalovirus exposure and HLA in healthy donors. The data were produced by immunoSEQ multiplex PCR, yet TCRdb's version contains in-frame clones alone and is incomplete. The sample carries approximately 140,000 clones, 65% to 90% recorded once. Sequencing used PBMCs. These receptors were taken from a man aged 45-60 years in good health and CMV-seronegative. Both conserved end residues are part of each CDR3. A D gene is named only where the DNA matches it firmly. Clone size is given for some rows only: seen once, a few or many times, or a class if the clone is expanded.

D: NA; size: NA; J: TRBJ1-5; V: TRBV5-5; length: 13; CDR3: CASSSVGNQPQHF; DNA: TGTGCCAGCAGCTCGGTGGGCAATCAGCCCCAGCATTTT
D: TRBD1; size: NA; J: TRBJ2-7; V: TRBV19; length: 14; CDR3: CASSTGVSSYEQYF; DNA: TGTGCCAGTTCCACAGGGGTCAGCTCCTACGAGCAGTACTTC
D: NA; size: NA; J: TRBJ1-2; V: TRBV13; length: 15; CDR3: CASSLGRGGVVGYTF; DNA: TGTGCCAGCAGCTTAGGCCGGGGCGGGGTAGTTGGCTACACCTTC
D: NA; size: once; J: TRBJ2-3; V: TRBV6-4; length: 13; CDR3: CASSDQPWSTQYF; DNA: TGTGCCAGCAGTGACCAACCTTGGAGTACGCAGTATTTT
D: NA; size: NA; J: TRBJ2-1; V: TRBV5-1; length: 13; CDR3: CASSLYSYNEQFF; DNA: TGCGCCAGCAGCTTGTACTCTTACAATGAGCAGTTCTTC
D: TRBD1; size: once; J: TRBJ2-5; V: TRBV9; length: 15; CDR3: CASSVEDRVYETQYF; DNA: TGTGCCAGCAGCGTAGAGGACAGGGTTTATGAGACCCAGTACTTC
D: NA; size: NA; J: TRBJ2-6; V: TRBV30; length: 14; CDR3: CAWSRISGANVLTF; DNA: TGTGCCTGGAGTCGTATCTCTGGGGCCAACGTCCTGACTTTC
D: NA; size: NA; J: TRBJ2-1; V: TRBV4-1; length: 16; CDR3: CASSSFTTGKWYEQFF; DNA: TGCGCCAGCAGCTCCTTTACTACAGGGAAATGGTATGAGCAGTTCTTC
D: NA; size: NA; J: TRBJ2-1; V: TRBV5-1; length: 16; CDR3: CASSLSPGQGYNEQFF; DNA: TGCGCCAGCAGCTTGAGTCCGGGACAAGGATACAATGAGCAGTTCTTC
D: TRBD1; size: NA; J: TRBJ1-3; V: TRBV7-9; length: 19; CDR3: CASSLRSRDRTGQSGTIYF; DNA: TGTGCCAGCAGCCTACGAAGCCGTGACAGGACAGGGCAATCTGGCACCATATATTTT
D: NA; size: NA; J: TRBJ1-2; V: TRBV4-2; length: 16; CDR3: CASSPSYGVGNYGYAF; DNA: TGTGCCAGCAGTCCAAGTTACGGGGTAGGGAACTATGGCTACGCCTTC
D: TRBD1; size: few; J: TRBJ1-2; V: TRBV10-2; length: 11; CDR3: CATGGNYGYTF; DNA: TGCGCCACAGGGGGGAACTATGGCTACACCTTC
D: TRBD1; size: NA; J: TRBJ2-7; V: TRBV7-6; length: 14; CDR3: CASSNRQGYYEQYF; DNA: TGTGCCAGCAGCAACCGACAGGGGTACTACGAGCAGTACTTC
D: TRBD1; size: NA; J: TRBJ2-5; V: TRBV9; length: 16; CDR3: CASSLHPGTGLETQYF; DNA: TGTGCCAGCAGCCTCCACCCCGGGACAGGGTTGGAGACCCAGTACTTC
D: TRBD2; size: NA; J: TRBJ2-1; V: TRBV7-9; length: 13; CDR3: CASRSGTTNEQFF; DNA: TGTGCCAGCAGGTCCGGGACTACGAATGAGCAGTTCTTC
D: NA; size: NA; J: TRBJ1-1; V: TRBV5-4; length: 14; CDR3: CASSSGAGAREAFF; DNA: TGTGCCAGCAGCTCGGGGGCGGGGGCTAGGGAAGCTTTCTTT
D: NA; size: NA; J: TRBJ2-2; V: TRBV19; length: 14; CDR3: CASSSGADTGELFF; DNA: TGTGCCAGTAGTTCTGGGGCGGACACCGGGGAGCTGTTTTTT
D: NA; size: few; J: TRBJ1-6; V: TRBV6-5; length: 14; CDR3: CASSSPGGNSPLHF; DNA: TGTGCCAGCAGTTCCCCGGGGGGAAATTCACCCCTCCACTTT
D: TRBD2; size: few; J: TRBJ2-3; V: TRBV4-2; length: 17; CDR3: CASSQGVAGGGTDTQYF; DNA: TGTGCCAGCAGCCAAGGGGTAGCGGGGGGGGGTACAGATACGCAGTATTTT
D: TRBD2; size: NA; J: TRBJ2-7; V: TRBV7-9; length: 15; CDR3: CASSSPGGGPGEQYF; DNA: TGTGCCAGCAGCTCCCCGGGGGGGGGCCCTGGGGAGCAGTACTTC
D: NA; size: once; J: TRBJ1-4; V: TRBV4-1; length: 15; CDR3: CASSQVGGRGEKLFF; DNA: TGCGCCAGCAGCCAAGTCGGGGGGAGAGGTGAAAAACTGTTTTTT
D: TRBD1; size: NA; J: TRBJ2-7; V: TRBV5-3; length: 15; CDR3: CARSLQDREGPEQYF; DNA: TGTGCCAGAAGCCTACAGGACAGGGAAGGTCCCGAGCAGTACTTC
D: TRBD1; size: NA; J: TRBJ2-4; V: TRBV9; length: 15; CDR3: CASSARDRPRDIQYF; DNA: TGTGCCAGCAGCGCCCGGGACAGGCCAAGGGACATTCAGTACTTC
D: NA; size: NA; J: TRBJ1-1; V: TRBV6-5; length: 14; CDR3: CASSYRTVNTEAFF; DNA: TGTGCCAGCAGTTACCGGACTGTGAACACTGAAGCTTTCTTT
D: NA; size: NA; J: TRBJ1-2; V: TRBV5-1; length: 16; CDR3: CASSAGGQFSFYGYTF; DNA: TGCGCCAGCAGCGCGGGCGGACAGTTCAGCTTCTATGGCTACACCTTC
D: NA; size: NA; J: TRBJ2-1; V: TRBV30; length: 14; CDR3: CAWSRDSGINEQFF; DNA: TGTGCCTGGAGCCGGGATAGCGGAATCAATGAGCAGTTCTTC
D: TRBD1; size: NA; J: TRBJ1-2; V: TRBV7-8; length: 15; CDR3: CASSQRFQGAPGYTF; DNA: TGTGCCAGCAGCCAGAGGTTCCAGGGGGCGCCTGGCTACACCTTC
D: NA; size: NA; J: TRBJ1-4; V: TRBV15; length: 12; CDR3: CATSLRPGELFF; DNA: TGTGCCACCAGCTTACGTCCAGGGGAACTGTTTTTT
D: NA; size: NA; J: TRBJ2-7; V: TRBV5-4; length: 13; CDR3: CASSSKGVYEQYF; DNA: TGTGCCAGCAGCTCGAAGGGAGTCTACGAGCAGTACTTC
D: NA; size: NA; J: TRBJ1-3; V: TRBV7-8; length: 16; CDR3: CASSLKGRVRGNTIYF; DNA: TGTGCCAGCAGCTTAAAGGGCAGGGTCAGAGGAAACACCATATATTTT
D: TRBD1; size: NA; J: TRBJ2-1; V: TRBV7-6; length: 16; CDR3: CASSSYSGQDLNEQFF; DNA: TGTGCCAGCAGCTCATACTCGGGACAGGACCTCAATGAGCAGTTCTTC
D: TRBD2; size: once; J: TRBJ2-3; V: TRBV4-3; length: 17; CDR3: CASSQERVGLAINTQYF; DNA: TGCGCCAGCAGCCAAGAACGAGTAGGACTAGCGATTAATACGCAGTATTTT
D: TRBD1; size: NA; J: TRBJ2-3; V: TRBV23-1; length: 21; CDR3: CASSQLASSGQGASSTDTQYF; DNA: TGCGCCAGCAGTCAATTGGCCAGTTCAGGACAGGGGGCTTCAAGCACAGATACGCAGTATTTT
D: TRBD1; size: few; J: TRBJ1-2; V: TRBV5-1; length: 18; CDR3: CASSWGQGAFPRGYGYTF; DNA: TGCGCCAGCAGCTGGGGACAGGGAGCCTTCCCGAGGGGCTATGGCTACACCTTC
D: TRBD2; size: NA; J: TRBJ2-3; V: TRBV6-1; length: 15; CDR3: CASSERGARTDTQYF; DNA: TGTGCCAGCAGTGAGCGGGGGGCTCGCACAGATACGCAGTATTTT
D: NA; size: NA; J: TRBJ2-2; V: TRBV7-9; length: 13; CDR3: CASSALYTGELFF; DNA: TGTGCCAGCAGCGCACTATACACCGGGGAGCTGTTTTTT
D: NA; size: NA; J: TRBJ1-4; V: TRBV29-1; length: 14; CDR3: CSAGAAGVVEKLFF; DNA: TGCAGCGCCGGGGCGGCAGGGGTAGTCGAAAAACTGTTTTTT
D: TRBD2; size: NA; J: TRBJ2-5; V: TRBV5-4; length: 14; CDR3: CASSLAGGQETQYF; DNA: TGTGCCAGCAGCTTGGCGGGGGGACAAGAGACCCAGTACTTC
D: NA; size: NA; J: TRBJ1-1; V: TRBV2; length: 15; CDR3: CASSQNSGRVTEAFF; DNA: TGTGCCAGCAGTCAGAATTCAGGGAGGGTAACTGAAGCTTTCTTT
D: NA; size: NA; J: TRBJ1-6; V: TRBV6-5; length: 15; CDR3: CASSPASSYNSPLHF; DNA: TGTGCCAGCAGCCCTGCCAGTTCCTATAATTCACCCCTCCACTTT
D: TRBD2; size: NA; J: TRBJ2-7; V: TRBV4-1; length: 14; CDR3: CASSQGTRIVEQYF; DNA: TGCGCCAGCAGCCAAGGGACTAGAATTGTCGAGCAGTACTTC
D: NA; size: NA; J: TRBJ2-7; V: TRBV6-1; length: 12; CDR3: CASRGTKYEQYF; DNA: TGTGCCAGCAGGGGGACAAAGTACGAGCAGTACTTC
D: NA; size: NA; J: TRBJ1-1; V: TRBV18; length: 14; CDR3: CASSPTGENTEAFF; DNA: TGTGCCAGCTCACCCACCGGGGAAAACACTGAAGCTTTCTTT
D: NA; size: NA; J: TRBJ1-1; V: TRBV10-1; length: 13; CDR3: CASSDEGLTEAFF; DNA: TGCGCCAGCAGTGACGAGGGATTAACTGAAGCTTTCTTT